This is a list of T cell receptor beta chains from one sample in a study of T cell responses to AZD1222 COVID-19 vaccine. The protocol was immunoSEQ multiplex PCR, while the TCRdb copy is restricted to in-frame clones and leaves out a portion. The sample has roughly 120,000 clones; about nine tenths are singletons. The material was peripheral blood, obtained 28 days after the second AZD1222 dose. The receptors originated from an adult who received the AZD1222 COVID-19 vaccine. CDR3s include the opening cysteine and the closing phenylalanine or tryptophan. A D gene is named only where the DNA matches it firmly. For some rows the clone size is stated as once, few or many, or as a class when expanded; others skip it.

V	D	size	J	DNA	CDR3
TRBV4-2	-	few	TRBJ2-5	TGTGCCAGCAGCCAAGTTCGGGTCACAGGGTCCAAAGGGGAGACCCAGTACTTC	CASSQVRVTGSKGETQYF
TRBV5-1	TRBD2	-	TRBJ2-5	TGCGCCAGCAGCCTCGGACTAGCGGGGGGGAATCGCGAGACCCAGTACTTC	CASSLGLAGGNRETQYF
TRBV7-8	TRBD2	-	TRBJ2-5	TGTGCCAGCAGCCCAGGGAGCGGGGGAAGACAAGAGACCCAGTACTTC	CASSPGSGGRQETQYF
TRBV19	TRBD2	-	TRBJ2-1	TGTGCCAGTAGTATGGGGCCGGGGGGCTCCTACAATGAGCAGTTCTTC	CASSMGPGGSYNEQFF
TRBV5-1	-	-	TRBJ1-6	TGCGCCAGCAGCTTGGGTAGAGTCCCCTTATATAATTCACCCCTCCACTTT	CASSLGRVPLYNSPLHF
TRBV5-5	-	-	TRBJ1-2	TGTGCCAGCAGCTTGGCCGGAACAGCCCCCTATGGCTACACCTTC	CASSLAGTAPYGYTF
TRBV5-1	-	-	TRBJ1-1	TGCGCCAGCAGCGGTTTAATGAACACTGAAGCTTTCTTT	CASSGLMNTEAFF
TRBV7-2	TRBD2	-	TRBJ2-3	TGTGCCAGCAGCACCGCCCCCCTAGCGGGGGGGGTAGATACGCAGTATTTT	CASSTAPLAGGVDTQYF
TRBV9	-	once	TRBJ2-1	TGTGCCAGCAGCCCCCGGGCTAGCAACAATGAGCAGTTCTTC	CASSPRASNNEQFF
TRBV5-1	-	-	TRBJ1-6	TGCGCCAGCAGCTTGCCAGGGGCTAATTCACCCCTCCACTTT	CASSLPGANSPLHF
TRBV19	-	-	TRBJ2-5	TGTGCCAGTAGTCCGGTTTTCCAAGAGACCCAGTACTTC	CASSPVFQETQYF
TRBV6-2/TRBV6-3	-	-	TRBJ2-7	TGTGCCAGCAGCCCCGACAACTACGAGCAGTACTTC	CASSPDNYEQYF
TRBV19	-	-	TRBJ2-3	TGTGCCAGTAAGGGATATAGCACAGATACGCAGTATTTT	CASKGYSTDTQYF
TRBV9	TRBD1	-	TRBJ1-6	TGTGCCAGCAGCGTAGCTGACAGGGGAGATTCACCCCTCCACTTT	CASSVADRGDSPLHF
TRBV27	-	-	TRBJ1-6	TGTGCCAGCAGCAGACGCCCCCAGGGAATGGTTTCACCCCTCCACTTT	CASSRRPQGMVSPLHF
TRBV18	-	-	TRBJ2-2	TGTGCCAGCTCACCGGGGGGCCGGGCCGGGGAGCTGTTTTTT	CASSPGGRAGELFF
TRBV29-1	-	-	TRBJ1-3	TGCAGCGTTGAAGAGGGGGGTGGAAACACCATATATTTT	CSVEEGGGNTIYF
TRBV10-2	TRBD2	-	TRBJ2-1	TGCGCCAGCAGCCCTAGTAGCGGGGGCGGGGGCTCCTACAATGAGCAGTTCTTC	CASSPSSGGGGSYNEQFF
TRBV2	-	-	TRBJ1-2	TGTGCCAGCGGTGGCGCCACCTTC	CASGGATF
TRBV7-3	TRBD2	-	TRBJ2-5	TGTGCCAGCAGCTTTGGACTAGCGGAGACCCAGTACTTC	CASSFGLAETQYF
TRBV9	-	-	TRBJ1-1	TGTGCCAGCAGCGTAGTAGTTACGAACACTGAAGCTTTCTTT	CASSVVVTNTEAFF
TRBV11-1	-	-	TRBJ1-2	TGTGCCAGCAGCTTCGGAGGGAGTGGCTACACCTTC	CASSFGGSGYTF
TRBV28	-	-	TRBJ1-2	TGTGCCAGCAGGGATAGGTCCGCTTATGGCTACACCTTC	CASRDRSAYGYTF
TRBV7-8	-	-	TRBJ1-3	TGTGCCAGCAGCCCATCCACGCGGGGGCCCGGAAACACCATATATTTT	CASSPSTRGPGNTIYF
TRBV15	-	-	TRBJ1-3	TGTGCCACCAGCAGACGGACACAGGGCTCTGGAAACACCATATATTTT	CATSRRTQGSGNTIYF
TRBV6-5	TRBD2	-	TRBJ2-5	TGTGCCAGTAGCCTAGCGGGGGGGCGGGAGACCCAGTACTTC	CASSLAGGRETQYF
TRBV11-3	-	-	TRBJ2-2	TGTGCCAGCAGTTCGCCACTTGCAGGGGCCGGGGAGCTGTTTTTT	CASSSPLAGAGELFF
TRBV9	-	-	TRBJ1-6	TGTGCCAGCAGCGGTGGTATGGTCTCCTATAATTCACCCCTCCACTTT	CASSGGMVSYNSPLHF
TRBV5-1	TRBD1	-	TRBJ2-5	TGCGCCAGCAGCTCTATGACAGGGGCCTCTCAAGAGACCCAGTACTTC	CASSSMTGASQETQYF
TRBV11-2	-	-	TRBJ1-1	TGTGCCAGCAGCTTAATAAGGGGGAACACTGAAGCTTTCTTT	CASSLIRGNTEAFF
TRBV6-5	TRBD2	-	TRBJ2-7	TGTGCCAGCAGAAAGCGGGAGGGTTACGAGCAGTACTTC	CASRKREGYEQYF
TRBV28	-	-	TRBJ1-2	TGTGCCAGCAGTACGTTCCGGGATTCTCGTAACTATGGCTACACCTTC	CASSTFRDSRNYGYTF
TRBV6-5	TRBD1	-	TRBJ2-7	TGTGCCAGCAGTTACTCCGGGACAGCCTACGAGCAGTACTTC	CASSYSGTAYEQYF
TRBV23-1	-	-	TRBJ2-6	TGCGCCAGCAATACAAAGGGGCCAGGGGAAAACTCTGGGGCCAACGTCCTGACTTTC	CASNTKGPGENSGANVLTF
TRBV4-2	TRBD1	-	TRBJ1-3	TGTGCCAGCAGCCAGGGGACAGGGTGGGGAAACACCATATATTTT	CASSQGTGWGNTIYF